Listed below are T cell receptor beta chains from one sample, sequenced in a study of lymphopenia after photon versus proton radiotherapy. TCRdb's copy holds only in-frame clones and misses some; the assay was immunoSEQ multiplex PCR. The sample records some 55,000 clones, approximately 83% being singletons. Sequenced material: peripheral blood, taken from a patient treated with photon-based radiotherapy. All receptors come from a man aged 35-49 years with gastric cancer. Each CDR3 is given with its conserved first and last residue.

v_call | cdr3_aa
TRBV13 | CASRGEEDSRYNEQFF
TRBV6-1 | CASSRTDTQYF
TRBV4-3 | CASSQGLAGASASSTDTQYF
TRBV28 | CASSRRSTEAFF
TRBV30 | CAWNRLWGVDGYTF
TRBV25-1 | CASSSVGRGYTF
TRBV7-6 | CASSPGGAYEQYF
TRBV7-9 | CASSRGGPGANTEAFF
TRBV5-1 | CASSLGQGRNTGELFF
TRBV4-1 | CASSQDSSRGYNEQFF
TRBV7-2 | CASSGTYDQPQHF
TRBV7-8 | CASSLAPPLRGDEQYF
TRBV5-1 | CASSTGQGATGNTIYF
TRBV29-1 | CSVRVGGSTDTQYF
TRBV2 | CASSDPAGGREEQFF
TRBV18 | CASSPIQGESSGNTIYF
TRBV5-4 | CASSLGGPGSSYNEQFF
TRBV9 | CASSTGTGGYTF
TRBV30 | CAQGRDPFVAEAFF
TRBV6-1 | CASSVRGGQYF
TRBV7-3 | CASSSAGGQETQYF
TRBV6-6 | CASKLYISSYEQYF
TRBV11-2 | CASSFQAGGSYGYTF
TRBV2 | CASSSTGGLEKLFF
TRBV5-5 | CASSFFYGQDNQPQHF
TRBV11-3 | CASSFARHYITEAFF
TRBV5-5 | CASSLTGTGAGNTIYF
TRBV6-6 | CASRLQGTNEKLFF
TRBV4-3 | CASSQERGGWGYGYTF
TRBV9 | CASSPPSARPDTQYF
TRBV19 | CASSQTGGATDTQYF
TRBV7-9 | CASSPTTLALSGNTIYF
TRBV9 | CASSVDGAGLYEQYF
TRBV11-2 | CASSLLLGTSFHNEQFF
TRBV7-2 | CASSRDRQNYGYTF
TRBV2 | CASSFGRELAGAAGNEQFF
TRBV7-9 | CASSLNSGGATDTQYF
TRBV5-3 | CARSGRTAPNTGELFF
TRBV4-2 | CASSHHQEALAYEQYF
TRBV5-1 | CASTSGTGYTGELFF
TRBV30 | CAWNEGSRTSTDTQYF
TRBV5-1 | CASSSSTGTGFGNEQFF
TRBV30 | CAWSSGGQTQPQHF
TRBV30 | CAWSPSGGRQPQHF
TRBV7-9 | CASSLAPLAWEPEAFF
TRBV10-3 | CAISEGRWTPGEKLFF
TRBV4-1 | CASSPQPQVQETQYF
TRBV6-5 | CASTSPGGSYEQYF
TRBV30 | CAWVDSRTDTQYF
TRBV14 | CASSARGALSYNEQFF
TRBV7-9 | CASERGLGQSNTGELFF
TRBV7-2 | CASSFRLSTDTQYF
TRBV14 | CASSQGSLLGEQYF
TRBV18 | CASSPRGQETQYF